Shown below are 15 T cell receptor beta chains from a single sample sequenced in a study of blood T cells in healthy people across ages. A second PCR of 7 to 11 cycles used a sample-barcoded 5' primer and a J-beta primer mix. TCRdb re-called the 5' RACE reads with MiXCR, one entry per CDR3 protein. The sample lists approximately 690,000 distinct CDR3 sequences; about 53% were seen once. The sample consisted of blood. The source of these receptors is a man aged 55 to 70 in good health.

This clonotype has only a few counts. In nucleotides, the CDR3 is TGCAGCGTCGCCGGTGGGCGAAACTACGAGCAGTACTTC. Amino acids: CSVAGGRNYEQYF. The V gene is TRBV29-1, the J gene TRBJ2-7; D is unclear. CDR1 is SQVTM, CDR2 ANQGSEA, per germline. V lost 6 bases and J 3 bases, leaving 15 bases between the germline ends. The CDR3 length is 13 residues.

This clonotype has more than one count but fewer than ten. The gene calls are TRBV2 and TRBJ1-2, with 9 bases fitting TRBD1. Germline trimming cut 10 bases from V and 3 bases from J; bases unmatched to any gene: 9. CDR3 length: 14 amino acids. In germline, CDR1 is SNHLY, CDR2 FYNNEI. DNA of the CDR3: TGTGCCACCTCCACAGGGGGCGTAGACTATGGCTACACCTTC. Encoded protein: CATSTGGVDYGYTF.

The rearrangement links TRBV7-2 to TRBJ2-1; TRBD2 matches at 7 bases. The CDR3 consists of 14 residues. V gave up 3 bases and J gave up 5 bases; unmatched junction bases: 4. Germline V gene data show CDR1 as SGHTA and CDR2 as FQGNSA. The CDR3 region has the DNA TGTGCCAGCAGCTTGAGCGGGGTTCACAATGAGCAGTTCTTC. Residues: CASSLSGVHNEQFF.

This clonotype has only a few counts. CDR3 nucleotides: TGTGCCAGCAGCTTGGGGGCTAGTGGGGCACAAAACATTCAGTACTTC. Its translation: CASSLGASGAQNIQYF. The chain carries TRBV5-5 and TRBJ2-4; perhaps TRBD1 as D (5 bases). Germline V gene sequence: CDR1 SGHKS, CDR2 YYEKEE (reference sequence). The CDR3 contains 16 residues. Trimming pared 0 bases from V and 5 bases from J, leaving 15 bases between.

CDR3 sequence reads: CASSKRGCPRDEQYF. The CDR3, as DNA: TGTGCCAGCAGCAAGCGGGGGTGCCCCAGAGATGAGCAGTACTTC. The genes are TRBV21-1 and TRBJ2-5; the table gives TRBD1 as D, unverified against the DNA. TRBV21-1 is a pseudogene. This CDR3 is built from 15 residues.

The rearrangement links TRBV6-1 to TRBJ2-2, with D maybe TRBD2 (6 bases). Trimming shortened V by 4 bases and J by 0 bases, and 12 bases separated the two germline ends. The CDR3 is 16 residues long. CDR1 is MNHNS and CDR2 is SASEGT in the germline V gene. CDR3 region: CASSVRGTSNTGELFF. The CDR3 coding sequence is TGTGCCAGCAGTGTCCGGGGGACCTCGAACACCGGGGAGCTGTTTTTT.

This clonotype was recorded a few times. The CDR3 spells CASSGDADQPQHF. The CDR3 DNA sequence: TGTGCCAGCAGTGGGGACGCGGATCAGCCCCAGCATTTT. V and J are TRBV27 and TRBJ1-5; D perhaps matches TRBD1 (5 bases). Germline V gene data show CDR1 as MNHEY and CDR2 as SMNVEV (reference sequence). V was pared by 5 bases and J by 5 bases, with 10 bases between. This CDR3 region has 13 residues.

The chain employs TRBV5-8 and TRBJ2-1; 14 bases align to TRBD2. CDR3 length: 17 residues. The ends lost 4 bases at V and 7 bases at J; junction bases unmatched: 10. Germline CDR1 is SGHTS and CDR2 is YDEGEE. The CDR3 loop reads CASSLPGTSGGKNEQFF. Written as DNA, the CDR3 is TGTGCCAGCAGCCTTCCCGGGACTAGCGGGGGTAAGAATGAGCAGTTCTTC.

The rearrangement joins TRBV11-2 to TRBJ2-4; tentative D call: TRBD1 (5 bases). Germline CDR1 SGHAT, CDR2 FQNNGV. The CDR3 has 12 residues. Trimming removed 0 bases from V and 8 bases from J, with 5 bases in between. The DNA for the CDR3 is TGTGCCAGCAGCTTAGAAGGGGACATTCAGTACTTC. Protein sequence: CASSLEGDIQYF.

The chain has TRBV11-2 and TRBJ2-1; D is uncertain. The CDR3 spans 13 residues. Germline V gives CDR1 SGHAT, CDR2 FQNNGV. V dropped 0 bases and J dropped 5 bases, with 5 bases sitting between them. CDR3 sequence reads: CASSLDRDNEQFF. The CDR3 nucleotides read TGTGCCAGCAGCTTAGATAGGGACAATGAGCAGTTCTTC.

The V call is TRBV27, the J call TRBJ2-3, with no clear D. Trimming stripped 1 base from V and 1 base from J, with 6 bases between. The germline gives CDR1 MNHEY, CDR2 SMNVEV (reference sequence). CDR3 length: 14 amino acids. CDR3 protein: CASSLFQGTDTQYF. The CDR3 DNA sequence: TGTGCCAGCAGTTTATTTCAGGGCACAGATACGCAGTATTTT.

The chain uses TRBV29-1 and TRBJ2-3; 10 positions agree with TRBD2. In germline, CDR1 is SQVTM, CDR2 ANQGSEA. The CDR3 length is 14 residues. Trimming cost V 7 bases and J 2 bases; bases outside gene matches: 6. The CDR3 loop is CSGRTSGATDTQYF. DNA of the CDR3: TGCAGCGGCAGGACTAGCGGAGCCACAGATACGCAGTATTTT.

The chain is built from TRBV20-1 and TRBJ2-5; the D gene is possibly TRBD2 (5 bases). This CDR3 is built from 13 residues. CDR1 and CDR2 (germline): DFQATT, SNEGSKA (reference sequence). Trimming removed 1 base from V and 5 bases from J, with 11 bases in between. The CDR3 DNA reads TGCAGTGCTAGAGTGAGGGCGAGCGAGACCCAGTACTTC. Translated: CSARVRASETQYF.

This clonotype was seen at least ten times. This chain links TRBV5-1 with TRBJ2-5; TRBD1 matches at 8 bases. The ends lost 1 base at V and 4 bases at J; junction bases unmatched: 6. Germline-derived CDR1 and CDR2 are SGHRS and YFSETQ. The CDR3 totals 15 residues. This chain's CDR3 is CASSLWGQDGETQYF. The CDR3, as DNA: TGCGCCAGCAGCTTGTGGGGACAGGATGGAGAGACCCAGTACTTC. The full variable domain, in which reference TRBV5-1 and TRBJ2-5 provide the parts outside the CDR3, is KAGVTQTPRYLIKTRGQQVTLSCSPISGHRSVSWYQQTPGQGLQFLFEYFSETQRNKGNFPGRFSGRQFSNSRSEMNVSTLELGDSALYLCASSLWGQDGETQYFGPGTRLLVL.

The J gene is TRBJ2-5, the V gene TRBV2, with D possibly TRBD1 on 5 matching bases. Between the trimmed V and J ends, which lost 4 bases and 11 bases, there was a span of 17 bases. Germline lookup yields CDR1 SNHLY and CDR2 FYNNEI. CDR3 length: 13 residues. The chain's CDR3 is CASSAPGPNEQYF. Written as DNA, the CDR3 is TGTGCCAGCAGTGCCCCAGGGCCCAATGAGCAGTACTTC.